This T cell receptor beta chain was found in a study of regulatory T cells in long-lasting Graves disease (dated by TCRdb to the early 2020s). For context, the study as a whole: Antithyroid drugs had been taken for less than 3 months by newly diagnosed Graves' disease patients. Persistent Graves' disease patients were compared with newly diagnosed Graves' disease patients by peripheral blood TCR sequencing and RNA sequencing. The study took place in China and was registered as a clinical trial. A total of around 33 samples underwent TCR sequencing, from some 13 patients with persistent Graves' disease and approximately 20 patients with newly diagnosed Graves' disease. Overall study results and their limits: The study examined only peripheral blood because the primary lesion, thyroid tissue, could not be accessed. Preferential use of TRBV28, TRBJ1-2 and TRBJ2-5 was observed in persistent disease, whereas TRBV20-1 and TRBJ2-1 were favored in newly diagnosed disease. Sequencing and analysis were limited to the TCR beta chain. The authors noted that the small sample size was a limitation that may lower accuracy. Compared with newly diagnosed patients, patients with persistent Graves' disease had lower TCR Shannon entropy and fewer highly expanded clones, which suggests clonal expansion. Patients with persistent disease shared more public clonotypes (about 3,000) than newly diagnosed patients did (approximately 1,000).

The receptor library was made with multiplex PCR. Reads for this sample came from an Illumina HiSeq 4000. To build TCR beta libraries, CDR3 regions were amplified by Arm-PCR using iRepertoire HTBI primers. Before sequencing, the PCR products underwent gel purification. The original methods were these. Gene usage analysis of CDR3 amino acid clonotypes used the 55 to 65 TRBV and around 14 TRBJ segments found across samples. Filtered high-quality paired reads were merged into contigs using COPE and FqMerger. BLAST was used to align contigs to the IMGT TRBV, TRBD and TRBJ reference genes, and CDR3 was defined following IMGT. Highly expanded clones were defined as clonotypes with a frequency above 0.1%. Shannon entropy was used to measure repertoire diversity, and the Gini coefficient was used to measure V-J evenness. Public clonotypes were defined as clonotypes shared by more than one individual. TCRdb reworked the public reads: Q25 trimming with fastp, MiXCR clone assembly, productive beta chains retained. Rows merge per CDR3 protein into single entries with the most common DNA and genes. TCRdb, rather than the study authors, made the V and J calls. The sample yields about 440,000 distinct CDR3 sequences; about 15% were counted once. The ten largest account for 16% of the sample.

CDR1 and CDR2 are read off the germline V gene (reference sequence) as SGHNT and YYREEE. Relative to germline, V is missing 1 base and J is missing 2 bases, with 12 bases of the junction outside any gene match. The CDR3 covers 17 residues, taking in both the cysteine and the phenylalanine. Just the 51-base CDR3 DNA is kept, in frame starting at base 1. This clonotype has just a few counts. The target of this receptor is not known. No base quality values were provided; no much bigger clone lies one nucleotide off. The time point tag for this specimen amounts to: newly diagnosed GD, antithyroid drugs for less than 3 months. For both TCR sequencing and RNA sequencing, RNA was extracted from PBMCs using TRIzol. The diagnosis of Graves' disease followed American Thyroid Association guidelines. Patients were recruited from an endocrinology department in Xi'an, China. Each patient gave 7.5 to 10 milliliters of peripheral blood, collected in an EDTA anticoagulant tube. Ficoll Paque Plus density gradient separation was used to isolate PBMCs, and no additional T cell sorting was done. RNA quality was checked with an Agilent 2100 Bioanalyzer and agarose gel, and concentration with a NanoDrop 2000.

The data also belong to a second study, concerning T cells in Graves' hyperthyroidism and ophthalmopathy. As noted in the second study: A patient counted as having stable Graves' hyperthyroidism if no progression to ophthalmopathy occurred over 18 months of follow-up. Hyperthyroidism patients were newly diagnosed, with disease duration under 2 months, and aged 18 to 65 years. Any patient with an uncontrolled infection, another autoimmune disease, pregnancy or lactation was excluded. Diagnoses were based on clinical symptoms, serum thyroxine and TRAb, thyroid ultrasound and orbital computed tomography. The TCR CDR3 was subjected to a first round of RT-PCR using the HTBI primer set and the Qiagen OneStep RT-PCR kit. Blood samples also contained most of the expanded thyroid clonotypes (frequency above 0.001), which suggests that blood repertoires may reflect thyroid immune responses. A model built on a 13 V-J signature distinguished ophthalmopathy from stable hyperthyroidism, reaching 85% to 90% sensitivity and about 81% specificity in cross-validation and 80%/75% in testing. In validation, the model predicted progression to ophthalmopathy a median of around 6.5 months before onset, with roughly 68% sensitivity and roughly 77% specificity. To identify distinguishing TCR V-J signatures, a discovery cohort of about a hundred patients was used, comprising 40 to 45 with Graves' ophthalmopathy and some 60 with stable Graves' hyperthyroidism. Prospective prediction of ophthalmopathy was tested in an independent validation cohort of 18 to 20 hyperthyroidism patients and some 17 patients who later progressed to ophthalmopathy. The roughly 91 discovery patients were randomly split 7:3 into training and test sets. The study also compared thyroid tissue and blood T-cell repertoires from several Graves' hyperthyroidism patients. After sampling, hyperthyroidism patients received methimazole starting at 30 mg daily, and ophthalmopathy patients received high-dose intravenous methylprednisolone. A second multiplex PCR round built the libraries, followed by size selection and purification. Paired-end sequencing of the libraries was performed with 100 bp reads on an Illumina HiSeq2000. Raw data were processed with SOAPnuke, discarding reads with adapters, uncalled bases, mean Phred below 15, or no exact constant-primer or identifier match. COPE v1.2.5 was used to merge the high-quality paired reads, and each unique nucleotide sequence was defined as a clonotype. Clonotypes were aligned to IMGT TRBV, TRBD and TRBJ reference segments using MiTCR v1.1. Only V-J combinations with frequency above 0.0001, covering about 99% of repertoires, were analysed. The TCS score was defined as F50 (clonal expansion) divided by E x V (chaos), with BLOSUM62-based TCRdist calculated between CDR3 peptides within each V-J. Welch's t-statistics and random forest reduced 500 to 650 V-J features to 13, which were used in a naive Bayes classifier (R e1071). No statistical method was used to set the sample size in advance, and investigators knew the group allocation. The paper reports TCR Vbeta CDR3 sequencing of approximately 130 peripheral blood samples: around 41 ophthalmopathy, 70 to 85 hyperthyroidism and approximately 17 progressor patients.

The chain is encoded by TRBV5-4 joined to TRBJ2-7; the central 7 bases match TRBD1. This specimen consisted of peripheral blood mononuclear cells (PBMCs), obtained at new diagnosis, from a patient treated with antithyroid drugs. This clonotype was sampled from a young woman with Graves disease. Donor details come from another sample of the same person, matched by shared clones. The nucleotide sequence is given as TGTGCCAGCAGCTTGATTCGGGCGACAGGGTTCGCCTACGAGCAGTACTTC. The encoded protein is CASSLIRATGFAYEQYF.